This TCR beta chain was sequenced during a study of blood T cell repertoires in COVID-19. The wider study: In each case, the material was cDNA or gDNA derived from T cells, B-cell-depleted T cells, or PBMCs.

Germline values: CDR1 LNHDA, CDR2 SQIVND (reference sequence). After removal of 9 bases from V and 1 base from J, the junction contained 10 bases not matched to a gene. The CDR3 contains 16 residues. How the authors handled the data: Researchers report that nucleated cell counts were estimated from reference gene primer amplification. Clones were sequenced by immunoSEQ multiplex PCR, and TCRdb holds only the in-frame ones, with some missing. V, J and clone size reflect that table, while D and trimming were determined from the DNA. The sample yields 83,000 or so clones, roughly four fifths seen once. The chain carries TRBV19 and TRBJ2-1; TRBD2 agrees at 9 bases. Sequenced input: peripheral blood. The TCR sequence derives from a human donor in a cohort sampled during active COVID-19. The CDR3 loop is CASRGRGGRSYNEQFF. The CDR3 nucleotides read TGTGCCAGCCGGGGGCGGGGGGGCCGGTCCTACAATGAGCAGTTCTTC.